The clone carrying this T cell receptor (beta chain) was seen a few times. Its specificity is not known. This record comes from a study of Ad26.COV2.S vaccination and SARS-CoV-2 variants. Study-level information: The study gave Ad26.COV2.S intramuscularly, once or twice 56 days apart.

Study-level points and caveats: Participants given vaccine showed non-spike TCR breadth similar to that of placebo recipients.

Documented treatment: roughly 20 received Ad26.COV2.S at low or high dose, single or two shots; roughly five received placebo; per-sample allocation not given. After the first vaccine or placebo injection, samples were drawn on day 63. Repertoires were generated with immunoSEQ multiplex PCR, while TCRdb's copy carries only in-frame clones and drops some. The sample gives 200,000 to 300,000 clones, 88% of which show up once; approximately 11% is in the top ten. The material was peripheral blood, obtained in a trial of Ad26.COV2.S vaccine versus placebo. The source is a person aged 18 to 59 who received the Ad26.COV2.S COVID-19 vaccine or a placebo.

Written as DNA, the CDR3 is TGTGCCAGCAGCGTCGCGGCGGGTGGGAGCTCCTACGAGCAGTACTTC. It yields the protein CASSVAAGGSSYEQYF. The rearrangement links TRBV9 to TRBJ2-7, with TRBD2 as a possible D gene (5 bases). The CDR3 extends over 16 amino acids. The germline V and J ends were trimmed by 2 bases and 0 bases, with 15 bases remaining between them. Germline V gives CDR1 SGDLS, CDR2 YYNGEE.